The 2 T cell receptor beta chains below were found in one sample sequenced in a study of cytomegalovirus exposure and HLA in healthy donors. A multiplex PCR was run with 60 Vbeta primers and 13 Jbeta primers. The repertoire was sequenced with immunoSEQ multiplex PCR; TCRdb's copy has only in-frame clones and lacks some. The table lists some 130,000 clones, less than 85% of them singletons. Sequencing input: PBMCs. These receptors all stem from a woman aged 50 to 65 in good health and CMV-seropositive.

The chain joins TRBV5-1 to TRBJ2-1, with D possibly TRBD1 on 6 matching bases. Germline CDR1 is SGHRS and CDR2 is YFSETQ. Trimming removed 4 bases at V and 1 base at J, with 12 bases between. The CDR3 extends over 15 amino acids. The CDR3 bases are TGCGCCAGCAGCCCCGGACAGATATCCTACAATGAGCAGTTCTTC. Protein: CASSPGQISYNEQFF.

The chain uses TRBV29-1 and TRBJ1-1, with D possibly TRBD1 on 6 matching bases. V dropped 6 bases and J dropped 6 bases, with 14 bases sitting between them. From germline, CDR1 is SQVTM and CDR2 ANQGSEA. The CDR3 loop spans 12 amino acids. The CDR3 sequence: CSVQGSIAEAFF. In nucleotides, the CDR3 is TGCAGCGTCCAGGGGTCTATAGCTGAAGCTTTCTTT.